The entry that follows covers one T cell receptor beta chain sequence. The antigen remains undetermined. The data are from a study of beta chain features in type 1 diabetes. Whole-study findings and limits: Type 1 diabetes patients showed a moderate but significant shortening of TCRB CDR3s in all four CD4+ subsets.

The entirety of the isolated RNA underwent reverse transcription, so expressed TCRB transcripts were sequenced. The data were produced by immunoSEQ multiplex PCR, yet TCRdb's version contains in-frame clones alone and is incomplete. The sample consists of some 640,000 clones, about 14% of them appearing once. Germline V gene sequence: CDR1 GTSNPN, CDR2 SVGIG (reference sequence). The CDR3 has 17 amino acids. Trimming at V came to 4 bases and at J to 7 bases, leaving 15 bases not matched to a gene. The sample consisted of naive CD4+ T cells from blood. This chain links TRBV30 with TRBJ2-1; 11 nucleotides agree with TRBD2. This receptor was identified in a man between 18 and 35 years old with type 1 diabetes. The CDR3 loop reads CAWIGSGGALLRNEQFF. In nucleotides, the CDR3 is TGTGCCTGGATAGGTAGCGGGGGGGCTCTTTTAAGGAATGAGCAGTTCTTC. The full variable domain, rest sourced from reference TRBV30 and TRBJ2-1, is SQTIHQWPATLVQPVGSPLSLECTVEGTSNPNLYWYRQAAGRGLQLLFYSVGIGQISSEVPQNLSASRPQDRQFILSSKKLLLSDSGFYLCAWIGSGGALLRNEQFFGPGTRLTVL.